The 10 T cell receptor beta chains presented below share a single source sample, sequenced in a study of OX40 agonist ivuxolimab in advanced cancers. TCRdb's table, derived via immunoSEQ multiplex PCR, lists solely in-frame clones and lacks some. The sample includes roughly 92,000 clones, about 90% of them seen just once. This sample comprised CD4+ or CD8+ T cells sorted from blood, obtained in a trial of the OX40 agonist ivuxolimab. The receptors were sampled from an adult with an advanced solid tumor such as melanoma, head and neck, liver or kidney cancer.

The chain's CDR3 is CATSRRQGAFYEQYF. The CDR3 region has the DNA TGTGCCACCAGCAGGAGACAGGGGGCGTTCTACGAGCAGTACTTC. The chain recombines TRBV15 with TRBJ2-7; the match to TRBD1 covers 10 bases. The CDR3 is 15 residues long. The ends lost 3 bases at V and 3 bases at J; junction bases unmatched: 5. Per germline, CDR1 LNHNV and CDR2 YYDKDF (reference sequence).

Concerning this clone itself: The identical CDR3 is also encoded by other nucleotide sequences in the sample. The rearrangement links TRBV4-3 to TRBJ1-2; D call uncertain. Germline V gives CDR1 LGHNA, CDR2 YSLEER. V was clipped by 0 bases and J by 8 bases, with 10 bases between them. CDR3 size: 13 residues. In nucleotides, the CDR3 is TGCGCCAGCAGCCAAGATCCAGGACGAGGCTACACCTTC. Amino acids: CASSQDPGRGYTF.

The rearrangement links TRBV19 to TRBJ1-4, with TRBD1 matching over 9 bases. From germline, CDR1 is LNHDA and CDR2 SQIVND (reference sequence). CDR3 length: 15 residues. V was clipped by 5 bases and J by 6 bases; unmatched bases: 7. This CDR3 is CASSGRQGGDEKLFF. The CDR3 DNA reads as TGTGCCAGTAGTGGACGACAGGGGGGGGATGAAAAACTGTTTTTT.

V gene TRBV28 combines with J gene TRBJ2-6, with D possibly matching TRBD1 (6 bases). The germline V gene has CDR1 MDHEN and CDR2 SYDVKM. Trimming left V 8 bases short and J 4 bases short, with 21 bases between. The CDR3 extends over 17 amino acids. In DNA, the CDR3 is TGTGCCAGCGGACGACCGGGGACACTTACAGGGGCCAACGTCCTGACTTTC. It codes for CASGRPGTLTGANVLTF.

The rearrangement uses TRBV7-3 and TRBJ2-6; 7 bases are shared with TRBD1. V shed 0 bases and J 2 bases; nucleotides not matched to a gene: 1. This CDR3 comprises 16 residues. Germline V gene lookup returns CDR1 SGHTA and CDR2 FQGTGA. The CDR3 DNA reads TGTGCCAGCAGCTTAACCGGGACAGCTGGGGCCAACGTCCTGACTTTC. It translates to CASSLTGTAGANVLTF. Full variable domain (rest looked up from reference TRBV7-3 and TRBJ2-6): GAGVSQTPSNKVTEKGKYVELRCDPISGHTALYWYRQSLGQGPEFLIYFQGTGAADDSGLPNDRFFAVRPEGSVSTLKIQRTERGDSAVYLCASSLTGTAGANVLTFGAGSRLTVL.

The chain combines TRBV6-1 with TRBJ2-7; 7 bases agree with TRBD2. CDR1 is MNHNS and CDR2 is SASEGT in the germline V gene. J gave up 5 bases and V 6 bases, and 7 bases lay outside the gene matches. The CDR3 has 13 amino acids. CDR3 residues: CASRESGAHEQYF. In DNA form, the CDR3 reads TGTGCCAGCAGAGAAAGCGGGGCCCACGAGCAGTACTTC.

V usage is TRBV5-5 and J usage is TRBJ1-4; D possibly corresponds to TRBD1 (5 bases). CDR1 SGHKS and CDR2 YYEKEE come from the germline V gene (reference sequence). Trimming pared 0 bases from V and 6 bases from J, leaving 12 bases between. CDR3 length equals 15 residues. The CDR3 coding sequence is TGTGCCAGCAGCTTGGCATGGGGGGAGGATGAAAAACTGTTTTTT. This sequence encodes CASSLAWGEDEKLFF.

CDR3 in DNA: TGTGCCAGCTCACCCGCTGGCCTGCTGGTCTACGAGCAGTACTTC. Translated, it gives CASSPAGLLVYEQYF. The rearrangement joins TRBV18 to TRBJ2-7; D ambiguous. Germline CDR1 and CDR2: KGHSH and LQKENI. The CDR3 has 15 amino acids. V was shortened by 3 bases and J by 3 bases, with 15 bases between the two germline ends.

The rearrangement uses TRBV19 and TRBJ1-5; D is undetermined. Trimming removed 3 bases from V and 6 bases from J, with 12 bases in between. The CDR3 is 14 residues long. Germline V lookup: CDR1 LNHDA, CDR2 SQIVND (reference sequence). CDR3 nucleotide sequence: TGTGCCAGTAGTATTTCCCTGGGTAGTCAGCCCCAGCATTTT. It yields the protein CASSISLGSQPQHF.

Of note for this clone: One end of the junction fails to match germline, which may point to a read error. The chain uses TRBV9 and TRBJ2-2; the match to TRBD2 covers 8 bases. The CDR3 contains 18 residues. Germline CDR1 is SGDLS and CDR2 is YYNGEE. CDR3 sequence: CASSVKASGRVYADGVIF. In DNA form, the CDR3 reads TGTGCCAGCAGCGTAAAAGCCAGCGGGAGAGTCTACGCGGACGGGGTGATTTTT.